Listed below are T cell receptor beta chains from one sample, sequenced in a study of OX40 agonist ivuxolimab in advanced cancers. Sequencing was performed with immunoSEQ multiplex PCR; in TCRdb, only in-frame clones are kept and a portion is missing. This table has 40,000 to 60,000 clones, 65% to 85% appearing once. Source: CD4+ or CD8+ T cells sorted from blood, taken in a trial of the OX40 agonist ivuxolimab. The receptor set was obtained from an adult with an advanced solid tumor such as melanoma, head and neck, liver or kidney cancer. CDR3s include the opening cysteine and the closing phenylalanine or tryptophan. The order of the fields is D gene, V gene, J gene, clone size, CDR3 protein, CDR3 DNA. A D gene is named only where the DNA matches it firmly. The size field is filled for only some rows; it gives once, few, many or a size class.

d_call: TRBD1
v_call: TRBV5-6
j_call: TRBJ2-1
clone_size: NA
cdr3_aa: CASSQRALTGYNEQFF
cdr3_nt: TGTGCCAGCAGCCAAAGGGCATTGACAGGGTACAATGAGCAGTTCTTC

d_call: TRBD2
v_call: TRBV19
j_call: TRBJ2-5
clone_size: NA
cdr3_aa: CASSIASGGETQYF
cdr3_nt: TGTGCCAGTAGTATCGCTAGCGGGGGGGAGACCCAGTACTTC

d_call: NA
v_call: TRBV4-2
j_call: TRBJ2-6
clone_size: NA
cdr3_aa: CASSQAGVSGANVLTF
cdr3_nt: TGTGCCAGCAGCCAAGCGGGGGTCTCTGGGGCCAACGTCCTGACTTTC

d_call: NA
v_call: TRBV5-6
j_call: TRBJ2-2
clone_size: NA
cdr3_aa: CASRDTGTFNTGELFF
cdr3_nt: TGTGCCAGCAGAGATACCGGGACTTTCAACACCGGGGAGCTGTTTTTT

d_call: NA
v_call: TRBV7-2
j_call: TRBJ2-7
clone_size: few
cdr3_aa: CASSLQPSRDEQYF
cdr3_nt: TGTGCCAGCAGCTTACAACCGTCGAGGGACGAGCAGTACTTC

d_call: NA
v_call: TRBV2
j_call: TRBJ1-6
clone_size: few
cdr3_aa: CASTYASPLHF
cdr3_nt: TGTGCCAGCACCTACGCTTCACCCCTCCACTTT

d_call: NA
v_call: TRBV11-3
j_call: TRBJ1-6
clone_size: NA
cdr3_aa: CASSLARFTVSPLHF
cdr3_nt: TGTGCCAGCAGCTTAGCGCGTTTTACGGTGTCACCCCTCCACTTT

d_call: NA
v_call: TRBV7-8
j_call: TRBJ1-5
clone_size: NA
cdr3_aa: CASSSGRSNSNQPQHF
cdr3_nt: TGTGCCAGCAGCTCCGGGAGAAGCAACAGCAATCAGCCCCAGCATTTT

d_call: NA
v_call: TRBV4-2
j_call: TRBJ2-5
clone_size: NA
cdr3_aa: CASSQDNGETQYF
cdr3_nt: TGTGCCAGCAGCCAAGATAACGGAGAGACCCAGTACTTC

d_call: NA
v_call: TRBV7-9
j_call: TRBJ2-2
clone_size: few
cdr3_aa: CASSLRRNTGELFF
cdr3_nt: TGTGCCAGCAGCTTGCGGAGAAACACCGGGGAGCTGTTTTTT

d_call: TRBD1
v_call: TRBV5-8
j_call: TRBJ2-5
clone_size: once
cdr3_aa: CASSSGTGEQETQYF
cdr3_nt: TGTGCCAGCAGCTCCGGGACAGGGGAACAAGAGACCCAGTACTTC

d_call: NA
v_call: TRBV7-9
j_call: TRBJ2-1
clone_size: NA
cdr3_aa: CASSLDSYGEQFF
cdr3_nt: TGTGCCAGCAGCTTAGATTCCTATGGAGAGCAGTTCTTC

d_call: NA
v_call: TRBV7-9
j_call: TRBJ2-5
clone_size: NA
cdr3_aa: CASSLASAWGETQYF
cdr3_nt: TGTGCCAGCAGCTTAGCTAGCGCTTGGGGAGAGACCCAGTACTTC

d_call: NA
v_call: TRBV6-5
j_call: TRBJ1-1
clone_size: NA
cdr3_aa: CASSYVGVPEAFF
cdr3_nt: TGTGCCAGCAGTTACGTAGGGGTCCCTGAAGCTTTCTTT

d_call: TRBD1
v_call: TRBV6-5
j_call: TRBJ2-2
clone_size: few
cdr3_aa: CASRLQGAIGELFF
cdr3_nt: TGTGCCAGCAGATTACAGGGGGCAATCGGGGAGCTGTTTTTT

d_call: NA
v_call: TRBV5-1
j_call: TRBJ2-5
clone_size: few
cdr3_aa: CASSTPTGAQETQYF
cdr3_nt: TGCGCCAGCAGCACCCCGACCGGGGCCCAAGAGACCCAGTACTTC

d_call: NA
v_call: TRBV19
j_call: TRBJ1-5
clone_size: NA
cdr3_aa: CASSIAPGRGNQPQHF
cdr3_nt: TGTGCCAGTAGTATTGCCCCCGGGAGGGGGAATCAGCCCCAGCATTTT

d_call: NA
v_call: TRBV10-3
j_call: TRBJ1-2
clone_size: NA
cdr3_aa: CAIKEDINYGYTF
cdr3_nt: TGTGCCATAAAGGAGGACATTAACTATGGCTACACCTTC

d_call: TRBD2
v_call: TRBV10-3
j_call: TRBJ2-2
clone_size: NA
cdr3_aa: CAISGISGGSNTGELFF
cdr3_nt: TGTGCCATCAGTGGTATCAGCGGGGGATCGAACACCGGGGAGCTGTTTTTT

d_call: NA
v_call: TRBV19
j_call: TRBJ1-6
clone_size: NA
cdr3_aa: CASSISGVDSPLHF
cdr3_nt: TGTGCCAGTAGTATTTCAGGCGTTGATTCACCCCTCCACTTT

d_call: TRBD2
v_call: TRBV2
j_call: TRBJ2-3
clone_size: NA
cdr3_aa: CASSRGGNTQYF
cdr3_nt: TGTGCCAGCAGTCGGGGGGGAAATACGCAGTATTTT

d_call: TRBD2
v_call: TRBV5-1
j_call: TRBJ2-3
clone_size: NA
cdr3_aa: CASSWGTSGGTDTQYF
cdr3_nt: TGCGCCAGCAGCTGGGGGACTAGCGGGGGCACAGATACGCAGTATTTT

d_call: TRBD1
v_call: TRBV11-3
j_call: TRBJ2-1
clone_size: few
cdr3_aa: CASSLVTGGNEQFF
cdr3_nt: TGTGCCAGCAGCTTAGTGACAGGGGGCAATGAGCAGTTCTTC

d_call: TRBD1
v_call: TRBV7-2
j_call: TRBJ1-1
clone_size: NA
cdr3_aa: CASSPRTGERTEAFF
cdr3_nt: TGTGCCAGCAGCCCCAGGACAGGGGAGAGGACTGAAGCTTTCTTT

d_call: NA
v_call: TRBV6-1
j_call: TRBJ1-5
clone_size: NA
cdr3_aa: CASSETGFGQPQHF
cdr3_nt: TGTGCCAGCAGTGAAACCGGGTTTGGACAGCCCCAGCATTTT

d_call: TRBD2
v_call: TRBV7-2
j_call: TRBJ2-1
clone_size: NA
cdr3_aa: CASSLAGGAGGYNEQFF
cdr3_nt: TGTGCCAGCAGCTTAGCGGGAGGAGCGGGGGGTTACAATGAGCAGTTCTTC

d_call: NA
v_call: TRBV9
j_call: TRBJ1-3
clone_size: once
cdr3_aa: CASSRQSSGNTIYF
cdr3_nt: TGTGCCAGCTCCAGACAGAGCTCTGGAAACACCATATATTTT

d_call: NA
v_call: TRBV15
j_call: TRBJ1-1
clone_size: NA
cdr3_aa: CATSQGRLLDTEAFF
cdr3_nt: TGTGCCACCAGCCAGGGGCGCCTCTTGGACACTGAAGCTTTCTTT

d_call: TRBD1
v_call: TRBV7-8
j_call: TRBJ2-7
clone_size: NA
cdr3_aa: CASSPGTGGWYEQYF
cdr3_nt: TGTGCCAGCAGCCCGGGGACAGGGGGCTGGTACGAGCAGTACTTC

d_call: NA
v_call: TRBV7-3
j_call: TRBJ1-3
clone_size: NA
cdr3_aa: CASSLTPGQGNTIYF
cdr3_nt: TGTGCCAGCAGCTTAACGCCCGGACAGGGAAACACCATATATTTT

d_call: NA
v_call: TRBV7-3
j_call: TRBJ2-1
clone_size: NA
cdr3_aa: CASSPEGGQSYNEQFF
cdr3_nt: TGTGCCAGCAGCCCCGAGGGGGGCCAATCCTACAATGAGCAGTTCTTC

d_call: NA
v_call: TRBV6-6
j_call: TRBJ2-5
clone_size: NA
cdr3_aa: CASSLGRFETQYF
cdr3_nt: TGTGCCAGCAGCCTCGGCCGCTTCGAGACCCAGTACTTC

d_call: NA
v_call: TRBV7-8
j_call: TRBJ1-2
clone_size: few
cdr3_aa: CASSLTGQNYGYTF
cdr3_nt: TGTGCCAGCAGCCTAACCGGACAGAACTATGGCTACACCTTC

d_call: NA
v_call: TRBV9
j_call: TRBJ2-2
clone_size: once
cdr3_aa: CASSEGTTSGELFF
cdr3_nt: TGTGCCAGCAGCGAGGGGACAACATCCGGGGAGCTGTTTTTT

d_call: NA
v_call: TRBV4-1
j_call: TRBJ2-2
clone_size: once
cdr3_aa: CASSQEGANTGELFF
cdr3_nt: TGCGCCAGCAGCCAAGAGGGGGCAAACACCGGGGAGCTGTTTTTT

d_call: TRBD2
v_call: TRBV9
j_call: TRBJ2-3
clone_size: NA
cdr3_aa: CASSATSGGTDTQYF
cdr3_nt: TGTGCCAGCAGCGCGACTAGCGGGGGCACAGATACGCAGTATTTT

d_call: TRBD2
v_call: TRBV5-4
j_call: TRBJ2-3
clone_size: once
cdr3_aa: CASSPSGSRGPGGTQYF
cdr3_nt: TGTGCCAGCAGCCCTTCCGGGAGCAGAGGACCGGGAGGTACGCAGTATTTT

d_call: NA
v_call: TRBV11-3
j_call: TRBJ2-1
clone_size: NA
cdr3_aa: CASSLTPIDNEQFF
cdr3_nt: TGTGCCAGCAGCTTAACTCCTATAGACAATGAGCAGTTCTTC

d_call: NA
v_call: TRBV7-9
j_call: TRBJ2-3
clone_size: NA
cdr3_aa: CASSLVQAGSTDTQYF
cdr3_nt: TGTGCCAGCAGCTTAGTGCAGGCGGGGAGCACAGATACGCAGTATTTT

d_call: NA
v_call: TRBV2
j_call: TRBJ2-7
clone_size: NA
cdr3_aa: CASSVGNYEQYF
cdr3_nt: TGTGCCAGCAGTGTCGGGAACTACGAGCAGTACTTC

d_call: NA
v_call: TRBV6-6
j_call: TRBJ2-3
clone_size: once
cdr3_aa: CASSPRGARGGQYF
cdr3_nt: TGTGCCAGCAGCCCCAGGGGGGCCAGAGGGGGGCAGTATTTT

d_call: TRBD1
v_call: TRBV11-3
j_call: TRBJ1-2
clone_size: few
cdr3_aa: CASSLAGTGGSSFGYTF
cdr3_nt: TGTGCCAGCAGCTTAGCGGGGACAGGGGGCTCGAGTTTTGGCTACACCTTC

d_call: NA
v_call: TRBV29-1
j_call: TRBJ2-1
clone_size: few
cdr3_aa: CSVEWGGFNEQFF
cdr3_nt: TGCAGCGTTGAATGGGGCGGTTTCAATGAGCAGTTCTTC

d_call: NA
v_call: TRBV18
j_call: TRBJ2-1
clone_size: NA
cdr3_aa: CASSPGGSLWNEQFF
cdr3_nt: TGTGCCAGCTCACCTGGGGGGTCCTTATGGAATGAGCAGTTCTTC